There are many counts of the clone carrying this T cell receptor beta chain. The data stem from a study of blood T cells in healthy people across ages. V trimming: 4 bases; J trimming: 10 bases; junction bases outside the gene matches: 15. This CDR3 spans 16 amino acids. CDR1 and CDR2 (germline): KGHDR, SFDVKD. With a J-beta primer mix and a sample-barcoded 5' primer, a second PCR ran about 6 to 11 cycles. TCRdb analysed the 5' RACE reads with MiXCR anew, one entry per CDR3 protein. The table includes 1.8 million or so distinct CDR3 sequences, 35% to 50% detected once. The V and J genes are TRBV24-1 and TRBJ2-5, with 9 bases identical to TRBD2. Sequences were obtained from blood. The sequence came from a human donor in good health. The CDR3 spells CATSEQYQTSGTVQYF. DNA for the CDR3: TGTGCCACCAGTGAGCAATACCAGACTAGCGGTACCGTCCAGTACTTC.